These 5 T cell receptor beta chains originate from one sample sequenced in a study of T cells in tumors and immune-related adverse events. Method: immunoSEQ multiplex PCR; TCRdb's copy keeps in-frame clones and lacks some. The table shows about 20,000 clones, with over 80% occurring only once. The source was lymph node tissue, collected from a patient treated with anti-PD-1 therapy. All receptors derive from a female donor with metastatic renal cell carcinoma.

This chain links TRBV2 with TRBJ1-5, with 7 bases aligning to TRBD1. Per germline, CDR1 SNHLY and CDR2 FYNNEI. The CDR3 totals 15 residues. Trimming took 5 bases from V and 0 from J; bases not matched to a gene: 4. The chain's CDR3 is CASSRDSYSNQPQHF. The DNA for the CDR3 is TGTGCCAGCAGTCGGGACAGTTATAGCAATCAGCCCCAGCATTTT.

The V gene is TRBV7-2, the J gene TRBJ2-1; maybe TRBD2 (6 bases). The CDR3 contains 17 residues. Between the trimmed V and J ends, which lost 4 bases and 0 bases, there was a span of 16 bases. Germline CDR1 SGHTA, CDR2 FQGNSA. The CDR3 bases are TGTGCCAGCAGCTCCCGGGGTTTCGGGAGCTCCTACAATGAGCAGTTCTTC. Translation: CASSSRGFGSSYNEQFF.

This CDR3 is CASSRLLYTEAFF. CDR3 coding DNA: TGCGCCAGCAGCCGACTCTTGTACACTGAAGCTTTCTTT. The chain uses TRBV4-3 and TRBJ1-1; no clear D. The CDR3 runs 13 residues. CDR1 LGHNA and CDR2 YSLEER come from the germline V gene. Trimming took off 4 bases at V and 3 bases at J, with 9 bases between the two ends.

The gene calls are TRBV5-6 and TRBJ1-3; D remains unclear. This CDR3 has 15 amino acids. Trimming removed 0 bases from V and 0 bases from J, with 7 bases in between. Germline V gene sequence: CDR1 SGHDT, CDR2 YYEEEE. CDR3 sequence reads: CASSLAQVSGNTIYF. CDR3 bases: TGTGCCAGCAGCTTGGCTCAGGTCTCTGGAAACACCATATATTTT.

CDR3 coding DNA: TGTGCCAGCTCCACAGGGCAGGACACTGAAGCTTTCTTT. It yields the protein CASSTGQDTEAFF. The chain carries TRBV18 and TRBJ1-1; TRBD1 might be the D (6 bases). V was trimmed by 6 bases and J by 3 bases, leaving 11 bases between them. Per the germline V gene, CDR1 is KGHSH and CDR2 is LQKENI. The CDR3 contains 13 residues.